This TCR beta chain was observed in a study of blood T cell repertoires in COVID-19. TCRdb's table, derived via immunoSEQ multiplex PCR, lists solely in-frame clones and lacks some. The sample includes some 100,000 clones, about 91% of them seen just once. The sample was peripheral blood. The sequence was obtained from a human donor in a cohort sampled during active COVID-19.

The CDR3 DNA reads TGCGCCAGCAGCTTGGTGGTTACGGGGAGCTCTAATGAAAAACTGTTTTTT. This translates into CASSLVVTGSSNEKLFF. The V gene is TRBV5-1, the J gene TRBJ1-4; no firm D call. The V end was cut by 0 bases, the J end by 3 bases, with 15 bases between. Germline CDR1 and CDR2: SGHRS and YFSETQ. CDR3 length: 17 residues.